Listed below are T cell receptor beta chains from one sample, sequenced in a study of Ad26.COV2.S vaccination and SARS-CoV-2 variants. Only in-frame clones appear in the TCRdb table, and some are missing; sequencing was by immunoSEQ multiplex PCR. The repertoire holds about 350,000 clones, with more than 85% as singletons. The input for sequencing was peripheral blood, taken in a trial of Ad26.COV2.S vaccine versus placebo. These receptors were obtained from a person aged 18-65 years who received the Ad26.COV2.S COVID-19 vaccine or a placebo. Each CDR3 is given with its conserved first and last residue. Fields, in order: clone size, J gene, V gene, CDR3 protein. Clone size is stated in some rows and not others, as once, few, many or a class when expanded.

-,TRBJ1-1,TRBV9,CASSVEPLMNTEAFF
-,TRBJ2-2,TRBV5-1,CASSLETGMNTGELFF
-,TRBJ1-1,TRBV19,CASTLGVNTEAFF
-,TRBJ2-7,TRBV29-1,CSVMEAGGTHSYEQYF
once,TRBJ1-6,TRBV21-1,CASSNRARYNSPLHF
-,TRBJ1-4,TRBV5-1,CASSWGAGEDEKLFF
once,TRBJ1-1,TRBV6-1,CASSEHDRGIFGAFF
-,TRBJ2-7,TRBV27,CASSKNGRAYEQYF
few,TRBJ2-5,TRBV29-1,CSAGLVGETQYF
-,TRBJ1-2,TRBV3-1/TRBV3-2,CASSQAGVGYTF
-,TRBJ2-3,TRBV6-5,CASSYEGRPTDTQYF
-,TRBJ2-7,TRBV13,CASSSLSYEQYF
-,TRBJ1-1,TRBV30,CAWTTVNTEAFF
-,TRBJ2-1,TRBV6-5,CATLLGPSSYNEQFF
-,TRBJ1-5,TRBV7-2,CASSLGLADNQPQHF
-,TRBJ1-1,TRBV11-2,CASSLNSINTEAFF
once,TRBJ1-6,TRBV19,CASRDFALNSPLHF
-,TRBJ2-1,TRBV3-1/TRBV3-2,CASSQGRTNNEQFF
-,TRBJ1-1,TRBV5-1,CASSLVGAGTEAFF
-,TRBJ1-4,TRBV6-5,CASKNRDEKLFF
-,TRBJ2-2,TRBV7-8,CASSRFMAGGPDWQATGELFF
-,TRBJ2-2,TRBV6-5,CASSYGGTTGELFF
-,TRBJ1-5,TRBV15,CATSRFQGAPGQPQHF
-,TRBJ1-3,TRBV7-2,CASSFGPFGSGNTIYF
-,TRBJ2-2,TRBV5-1,CASSNHRVGTGELFF
-,TRBJ1-4,TRBV2,CASSRPTNEKLFF
-,TRBJ2-2,TRBV28,CASSLYRYGWGQGTGELFF
-,TRBJ1-2,TRBV5-1,CASSLGVGTRYGYTF
-,TRBJ2-1,TRBV13,CASSPQGGSYNEQFF
-,TRBJ2-2,TRBV3-1/TRBV3-2,CASSQGLAGNTGELFF
-,TRBJ2-2,TRBV6-2/TRBV6-3,CASSYSIGQGADTGELFF
-,TRBJ2-7,TRBV29-1,CSVRVPNSYEQYF
-,TRBJ1-2,TRBV20-1,CSAARTAGYTF
-,TRBJ2-7,TRBV27,CASSLVSSLTYEQYF
-,TRBJ1-4,TRBV5-4,CASSSGQGSNEKLFF
-,TRBJ2-3,TRBV27,CASSSPPILSTDTQYF
few,TRBJ1-1,TRBV4-2,CASSQEGPANTEAFF
-,TRBJ2-7,TRBV20-1,CSASRQGLVYEQYF
-,TRBJ2-4,TRBV2,CASSEAGVDIQYF
-,TRBJ1-2,TRBV18,CASSPTVTNYGYTF
-,TRBJ1-2,TRBV9,CASSVGPGQGKAYTF
-,TRBJ1-6,TRBV28,CASSLGQGISPLHF
-,TRBJ2-7,TRBV4-2,CASAHTASTSYEQYF
-,TRBJ2-7,TRBV5-8,CASSLGGRYEQYF
-,TRBJ2-1,TRBV6-4,CASSPSTDNEQFF